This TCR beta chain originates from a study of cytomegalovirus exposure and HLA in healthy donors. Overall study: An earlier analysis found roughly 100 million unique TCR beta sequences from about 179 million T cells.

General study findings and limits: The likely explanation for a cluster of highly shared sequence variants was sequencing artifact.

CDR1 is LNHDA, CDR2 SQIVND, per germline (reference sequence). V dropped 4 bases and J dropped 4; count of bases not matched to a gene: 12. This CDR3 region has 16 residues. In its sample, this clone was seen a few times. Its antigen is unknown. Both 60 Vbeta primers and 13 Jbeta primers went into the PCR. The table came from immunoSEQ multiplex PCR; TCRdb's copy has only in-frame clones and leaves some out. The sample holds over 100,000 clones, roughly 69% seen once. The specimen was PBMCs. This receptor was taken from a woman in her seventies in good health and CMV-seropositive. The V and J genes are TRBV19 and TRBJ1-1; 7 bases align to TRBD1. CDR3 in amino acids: CASSTLGQSVATEAFF. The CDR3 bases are TGTGCCAGTAGTACCTTGGGACAGTCGGTGGCCACTGAAGCTTTCTTT. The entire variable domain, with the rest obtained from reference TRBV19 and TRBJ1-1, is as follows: DGGITQSPKYLFRKEGQNVTLSCEQNLNHDAMYWYRQDPGQGLRLIYYSQIVNDFQKGDIAEGYSVSREKKESFPLTVTSAQKNPTAFYLCASSTLGQSVATEAFFGQGTRLTVV.